Given below is one T cell receptor (beta chain) in context. What it binds is unknown. These data come from a study of cytomegalovirus exposure and HLA in healthy donors. Findings and limits, study-wide: Most of the TCR beta V segments (in an earlier analysis) were productive either about 87% or about 30% of the time.

V gave up 3 bases and J gave up 3 bases, with 17 bases separating them. This CDR3 spans 16 amino acids. Germline CDR1 reads SGHVS; CDR2 reads FQNEAQ. The PCR was carried out with 60 Vbeta primers and 13 Jbeta primers. Profiled with immunoSEQ multiplex PCR; TCRdb holds only in-frame clones, not every one. The data hold some 170,000 clones, with 75% to 85% observed a single time. The sequencing input was PBMCs. This TCR was recovered from a woman younger than 35 in good health and CMV-seropositive. The chain combines TRBV7-8 with TRBJ1-1, with no clear D. The CDR3 sequence: CASSFRMGSGDTEAFF. The DNA for the CDR3 is TGTGCCAGCAGCTTTCGTATGGGGTCGGGAGACACTGAAGCTTTCTTT.